Below, one T cell receptor beta chain is given with its context. What it binds is not known. Each donor was healthy, and each was a bone marrow donor. The data stem from a study of cytomegalovirus exposure and HLA in healthy donors. Study overall: The study placed 80% to 90% of its roughly 400 genotyped donors in the Caucasian-associated ancestry cluster.

The PCR made use of 60 Vbeta and 13 Jbeta primers. Method: immunoSEQ multiplex PCR; TCRdb's copy keeps in-frame clones and lacks some. The data contain around 150,000 clones, approximately 80% of them singletons. The germline CDR1 and CDR2 sequences are GTSNPN and SVGIG (reference sequence). Trimming removed 2 bases at V and 0 bases at J, with 11 bases between. CDR3 length: 15 residues. Broader study findings: In an earlier analysis, productive rearrangement rates for most beta V segments clustered near 87% or 30%.

Sequenced sample: PBMCs. The chain carries TRBV30 and TRBJ1-5; D might be TRBD1 (6 bases). This TCR came from a man aged 18 to 35 in good health and CMV-seropositive. CDR3 sequence reads: CAWSTGSISNQPQHF. The CDR3 DNA is TGTGCCTGGAGTACAGGGAGTATTAGCAATCAGCCCCAGCATTTT.